This TCR beta chain was recorded in a study of blood T cell repertoires in COVID-19. Study background: Both acute and convalescent COVID-19 samples were obtained from the United States, Italy and Spain. The analysed material was cDNA or gDNA that came from T cells, B-cell-depleted T cells, or PBMCs.

The study recruited people aged about 18 to 90 years across 20 to 30 US areas. Original handling: Amplifying reference gene primers gave estimates of nucleated cell counts. Here immunoSEQ multiplex PCR was the method, and the copy in TCRdb shows in-frame clones only, minus some. V, J and clone size are taken as reported in that table, and D and trimming were inferred from the DNA itself. The sample carries approximately 210,000 clones, roughly three quarters recorded once. V shed 5 bases and J 10 bases; nucleotides not matched to a gene: 7. There are 14 residues in the CDR3. Germline CDR1 reads SGHVS; CDR2 reads FQNEAQ.

Source material: PBMCs or T cells enriched from blood (not recorded which). V is TRBV7-8 and J is TRBJ1-6, with TRBD1 matching 8 bases. The source is a woman between 50 and 59 years old with acute COVID-19. DNA of the CDR3: TGTGCCAGCAGCGCCGGGACAGGTGACTCACCCCTCCACTTT. This gives the protein CASSAGTGDSPLHF.